The rows below give T cell receptor beta chains drawn from one sample of a study of blood T cell repertoires in COVID-19. The protocol was immunoSEQ multiplex PCR, while the TCRdb copy is restricted to in-frame clones and leaves out a portion. The sample lists some 250,000 clones, over 65% seen once, with 3.3% in the top ten. Input material: peripheral blood. These receptors were taken from a woman aged 80 or over with acute or convalescent COVID-19. Each CDR3 is given with its conserved first and last residue. Each record gives: D gene, J gene, V gene, clone size, CDR3 DNA, CDR3 protein. The D gene is left open where the match is weak. The size field is filled for only some rows; it gives once, few, many or a size class.

D: .; J: TRBJ2-2; V: TRBV19; size: .; DNA: TGTGCCAGTAGTCCCGGGACACTGAACACCGGGGAGCTGTTTTTT; CDR3: CASSPGTLNTGELFF
D: .; J: TRBJ1-2; V: TRBV6-1; size: .; DNA: TGTGCCAGCAGTGAATATGTAGGGTTGGCCGGCGGGGGCTACACCTTC; CDR3: CASSEYVGLAGGGYTF
D: TRBD2; J: TRBJ2-2; V: TRBV10-3; size: .; DNA: TGTGCCACTCTAGCGGGGGCTAACACCGGGGAGCTGTTTTTT; CDR3: CATLAGANTGELFF
D: TRBD1; J: TRBJ1-5; V: TRBV2; size: .; DNA: TGTGCCAGCAGTATACAGGGGGCTTTGGGCAATCAGCCCCAGCATTTT; CDR3: CASSIQGALGNQPQHF
D: .; J: TRBJ2-4; V: TRBV4-1; size: .; DNA: TGCGCCAGCAGCCAAGGGGACATCAGGAACATTCAGTACTTC; CDR3: CASSQGDIRNIQYF
D: TRBD2; J: TRBJ2-7; V: TRBV10-3; size: .; DNA: TGTGCCATCAGTGGATCTAGCGGGGGTTACTCCGAGCAGTACTTC; CDR3: CAISGSSGGYSEQYF
D: .; J: TRBJ1-1; V: TRBV18; size: few; DNA: TGTGCCAGCTCACCATCGGGGAACACTGAAGCTTTCTTT; CDR3: CASSPSGNTEAFF
D: .; J: TRBJ1-1; V: TRBV20-1; size: few; DNA: TGCAGTGCTCGGCCCCGGGAAAAAGCTTTCTTT; CDR3: CSARPREKAFF
D: .; J: TRBJ1-5; V: TRBV27; size: .; DNA: TGTGCCAGCAGTTCGGGGGGTTTGGGCAATCAGCCCCAGCATTTT; CDR3: CASSSGGLGNQPQHF
D: TRBD2; J: TRBJ2-7; V: TRBV25-1; size: .; DNA: TGTGCCAGCAGTCTAGCGGGATCCTACGAGCAGTACTTC; CDR3: CASSLAGSYEQYF
D: TRBD1; J: TRBJ1-6; V: TRBV11-1; size: .; DNA: TGTGCCAGCAGCCTCGGGACAGGGGGTAATTCACCCCTCCACTTT; CDR3: CASSLGTGGNSPLHF
D: .; J: TRBJ2-2; V: TRBV27; size: few; DNA: TGTGCCAGCCGTACCCTATTAACAGGGAAGACGATCGCCGGGGAGCTGTTTTTT; CDR3: CASRTLLTGKTIAGELFF
D: .; J: TRBJ1-5; V: TRBV5-6; size: .; DNA: TGTGCCAGCAGCTTACGAGGGTTGGGCAATCAGCCCCAGCATTTT; CDR3: CASSLRGLGNQPQHF
D: .; J: TRBJ1-1; V: TRBV6-1; size: .; DNA: TGTGCCAGCAGTGAATTTTGGGGGCAGTGGACTGAAGCTTTCTTT; CDR3: CASSEFWGQWTEAFF
D: TRBD2; J: TRBJ2-7; V: TRBV11-1; size: few; DNA: TGTGCCAGCAGCCACGCCATTGCTAGCGGGAGGTTCGAGCAGTACTTC; CDR3: CASSHAIASGRFEQYF
D: TRBD2; J: TRBJ2-5; V: TRBV11-2; size: few; DNA: TGTGCCAGCAGCCCCTCGGTAGGACTAGCGGGAGTACGGGAGACCCAGTACTTC; CDR3: CASSPSVGLAGVRETQYF
D: TRBD1; J: TRBJ1-6; V: TRBV18; size: .; DNA: TGTGCCAGCTCACCACCCTCACAGGGGCAAAATTCACCCCTCCACTTT; CDR3: CASSPPSQGQNSPLHF
D: .; J: TRBJ1-6; V: TRBV6-5; size: .; DNA: TGTGCCAGCAGACCCCCCGGCGGTACCAATTCACCCCTCCACTTT; CDR3: CASRPPGGTNSPLHF
D: .; J: TRBJ1-2; V: TRBV19; size: .; DNA: TGTGCCAGTAACAAAAAGGGGTTCTATGGCTACACCTTC; CDR3: CASNKKGFYGYTF
D: .; J: TRBJ1-5; V: TRBV24-1; size: .; DNA: TGTGCCACCAGTGATTCGTCTCAGCCCCAGCATTTT; CDR3: CATSDSSQPQHF
D: TRBD1; J: TRBJ1-1; V: TRBV3-1/TRBV3-2; size: .; DNA: TGTGCCAGCAGCCATACCGGGACAGGGGGCACTGAAGCTTTCTTT; CDR3: CASSHTGTGGTEAFF
D: .; J: TRBJ1-3; V: TRBV6-5; size: .; DNA: TGTGCCAGCAGTTACTCAACCGGGGGGGTGGGAAACACCATATATTTT; CDR3: CASSYSTGGVGNTIYF
D: TRBD2; J: TRBJ2-2; V: TRBV6-2/TRBV6-3; size: .; DNA: TGTGCCAGCAGTGTACTAGCGGGGGTAAACACCGGGGAGCTGTTTTTT; CDR3: CASSVLAGVNTGELFF
D: TRBD1; J: TRBJ2-3; V: TRBV11-3; size: .; DNA: TGTGCCAGCAGTCCAAGGGGGCAAGATACGCAGTATTTT; CDR3: CASSPRGQDTQYF
D: .; J: TRBJ1-4; V: TRBV6-5; size: once; DNA: TGTGCCAGCAGTTCCTTTGGACACGATGAAAAACTGTTTTTT; CDR3: CASSSFGHDEKLFF
D: .; J: TRBJ1-2; V: TRBV4-1; size: few; DNA: TGCGCCAGCAGCCATCCCGCCGCGGGGAATTTGGGCTATGGCTACACCTTC; CDR3: CASSHPAAGNLGYGYTF
D: TRBD1; J: TRBJ1-2; V: TRBV2; size: .; DNA: TGTGCCAGCAGTCCCGGGGACAGCTCAATCTATGGCTACACCTTC; CDR3: CASSPGDSSIYGYTF
D: .; J: TRBJ1-1; V: TRBV7-9; size: .; DNA: TGTGCCAGCAGCTTAGGTGATACGGTCACTGAAGCTTTCTTT; CDR3: CASSLGDTVTEAFF
D: TRBD1; J: TRBJ2-3; V: TRBV5-1; size: .; DNA: TGCGCCAGCTCTCAATCCGGGACAGGCACAGATACGCAGTATTTT; CDR3: CASSQSGTGTDTQYF
D: .; J: TRBJ1-3; V: TRBV29-1; size: few; DNA: TGCAGCGCGAAGGAGGGTAACACCATATATTTT; CDR3: CSAKEGNTIYF
D: .; J: TRBJ2-2; V: TRBV11-2; size: .; DNA: TGTGCCAGCAGCGTCACGGGGGGGACAGGGTCTCGCACCGGGGAGCTGTTTTTT; CDR3: CASSVTGGTGSRTGELFF
D: TRBD1; J: TRBJ1-6; V: TRBV6-4; size: .; DNA: TGTGCCAGCAGTGAAGGGACAGCGGGTTCACCCCTCCACTTT; CDR3: CASSEGTAGSPLHF
D: TRBD2; J: TRBJ2-4; V: TRBV4-1; size: .; DNA: TGCGCCAGCAGCCAAGTCGTGCGGGGGAGCATTTTAGCCAAAAACATTCGGTACTTC; CDR3: CASSQVVRGSILAKNIRYF
D: TRBD1; J: TRBJ2-7; V: TRBV10-3; size: .; DNA: TGTGCCATCAGTGAAGGGACAGGGAACTCCTACGAGCAGTACTTC; CDR3: CAISEGTGNSYEQYF
D: .; J: TRBJ1-2; V: TRBV25-1; size: .; DNA: TGTGCCAGCAGTGAACCTCCCAACCTCCGACAGTATGGCTACACCTTC; CDR3: CASSEPPNLRQYGYTF
D: .; J: TRBJ1-2; V: TRBV5-1; size: .; DNA: TGCGCCAGCAGCTTGGGGGGCACCTCGACCTATGGCTACACCTTC; CDR3: CASSLGGTSTYGYTF
D: TRBD1; J: TRBJ1-1; V: TRBV6-4; size: .; DNA: TGTGCCAGCAGTTTGGACAGGGGGCGAGGGACTGAAGCTTTCTTT; CDR3: CASSLDRGRGTEAFF
D: TRBD1; J: TRBJ1-2; V: TRBV6-5; size: .; DNA: TGTGCCAGCAGTTACGCCCGGACAGGGGGCTATGGCTACACCTTC; CDR3: CASSYARTGGYGYTF
D: .; J: TRBJ2-1; V: TRBV19; size: .; DNA: TGTGCCAGTAGTGGGGCAGGTGGGGTGCAGTTCTTC; CDR3: CASSGAGGVQFF
D: .; J: TRBJ2-1; V: TRBV19; size: .; DNA: TGTGCCAGTAGTCCCCGTGGCGGCGCAAGGTACAATGAGCAGTTCTTC; CDR3: CASSPRGGARYNEQFF
D: .; J: TRBJ1-4; V: TRBV5-6; size: .; DNA: TGTGCCAGCAGCCCCGGTCGAATCGGGGCTAATGAAAAACTGTTTTTT; CDR3: CASSPGRIGANEKLFF
D: TRBD1; J: TRBJ2-7; V: TRBV5-8; size: .; DNA: TGTGCCAGCAGCTTACAGGGGGGATCCGAGCAGTACTTC; CDR3: CASSLQGGSEQYF
D: TRBD1; J: TRBJ2-7; V: TRBV18; size: few; DNA: TGTGCCAGCTCACCGGGACAGGGGGCGGGCGAGCAGTACTTC; CDR3: CASSPGQGAGEQYF
D: TRBD1; J: TRBJ1-4; V: TRBV7-2; size: few; DNA: TGTGCCAGCAGCTTAGGCCTCGGGACAGGGTTTAATGAAAAACTGTTTTTT; CDR3: CASSLGLGTGFNEKLFF
D: .; J: TRBJ2-7; V: TRBV2; size: .; DNA: TGTGCCAGCAGGGACGGTAGCGCTAACTCCTACGAGCAGTACTTC; CDR3: CASRDGSANSYEQYF
D: TRBD1; J: TRBJ2-7; V: TRBV6-6; size: few; DNA: TGTGCCAGCAGTTACACAGGGGAAGAGCAGTACTTC; CDR3: CASSYTGEEQYF
D: .; J: TRBJ2-1; V: TRBV2; size: .; DNA: TGTGCCAGCAGTATCCGACTAGTGTTTGTTAATAGCTCCTACAATGAGCAGTTCTTC; CDR3: CASSIRLVFVNSSYNEQFF
D: TRBD1; J: TRBJ1-3; V: TRBV18; size: .; DNA: TGTGCCAGCTCACCACTTCAGGGACAGAGCTCTGGAAACACCATATATTTT; CDR3: CASSPLQGQSSGNTIYF